This T cell receptor (beta chain) is drawn from a study of OX40 agonist ivuxolimab in advanced cancers. Overall study findings and caveats: Low normalized T-cell clonal expansion was additionally recorded for some nonresponders. No antigen was identified for the clonally expanded peripheral T cells. CD8+ T cells (on average) carried more expanded clones than CD4+ T cells.

The CDR3 consists of 15 residues. V lost 3 bases and J lost 6, with 17 bases in between. The germline V gene has CDR1 SGHDT and CDR2 YYEEEE. As concerns this clone: No antigen is known for it.

Sequencing used immunoSEQ multiplex PCR; TCRdb keeps in-frame clones, though not all of them. The sample yields tens of thousands of clones, around 89% seen once. The sequences come from CD4+ or CD8+ T cells sorted from blood, collected in a trial of the OX40 agonist ivuxolimab. The receptor was derived from an adult with an advanced solid tumor such as melanoma, head and neck, liver or kidney cancer. This sequence joins TRBV5-6 and TRBJ2-3, with D possibly being TRBD2 (6 bases). CDR3 coding DNA: TGTGCCAGCAGCTGGGGGGAGAATCAAGGGGATACGCAGTATTTT. Protein sequence: CASSWGENQGDTQYF.